These T cell receptor beta chains were read from a single sample in a study of cytomegalovirus exposure and HLA in healthy donors. TCRdb's table, derived via immunoSEQ multiplex PCR, lists solely in-frame clones and lacks some. The table includes 95,000 to 150,000 clones, more than 60% detected once. The sequencing sample was made of PBMCs. The receptors were gathered from a woman in her thirties or forties in good health and CMV-seropositive. Each CDR3 is given with its conserved first and last residue. Fields, in order: V gene, clone size, J gene, D gene, CDR3 DNA, CDR3 protein. A D gene is named only where the DNA matches it firmly. Rows may omit the clone size; those that give it use once, few, many or a size class.

v_call: TRBV5-1; clone_size: -; j_call: TRBJ2-7; d_call: TRBD1; cdr3_nt: TGCGCCAGCAGCCAGACTTCACAGGGGGCGCTTGAGCAGTACTTC; cdr3_aa: CASSQTSQGALEQYF
v_call: TRBV27; clone_size: -; j_call: TRBJ1-6; d_call: -; cdr3_nt: TGTGCCAGCAGTTCCCGGGGGGCCAATAATTCACCCCTCCACTTT; cdr3_aa: CASSSRGANNSPLHF
v_call: TRBV6-6; clone_size: -; j_call: TRBJ2-5; d_call: -; cdr3_nt: TGTGCCAGCGGTGATCAGCAAGAGACCCAGTACTTC; cdr3_aa: CASGDQQETQYF
v_call: TRBV7-3; clone_size: few; j_call: TRBJ2-7; d_call: -; cdr3_nt: TGTGCCAGCAGCCTCGGTGGTCGGTCACCCGAGCAGTACTTC; cdr3_aa: CASSLGGRSPEQYF
v_call: TRBV7-9; clone_size: -; j_call: TRBJ1-2; d_call: TRBD1; cdr3_nt: TGTGCCAGCAGCTCAGACAGGGGGAAAGGGGATGGCTACACCTTC; cdr3_aa: CASSSDRGKGDGYTF
v_call: TRBV7-9; clone_size: -; j_call: TRBJ1-3; d_call: -; cdr3_nt: TGTGCCAGCAGCTTCGGTTCTGAAACTGGAAACACCATATATTTT; cdr3_aa: CASSFGSETGNTIYF
v_call: TRBV11-2; clone_size: -; j_call: TRBJ1-2; d_call: TRBD1; cdr3_nt: TGTGCCAGCAGCCGGCAGGGGGCCCTCTATGCCTACACCTTC; cdr3_aa: CASSRQGALYAYTF
v_call: TRBV19; clone_size: -; j_call: TRBJ1-4; d_call: -; cdr3_nt: TGTGCCAGTAGTTCTTCTCGGGGAGGGCCACCTACAAAACTGTTTTTT; cdr3_aa: CASSSSRGGPPTKLFF
v_call: TRBV5-8; clone_size: -; j_call: TRBJ1-4; d_call: -; cdr3_nt: TGTGCCAGCAGCTTGGATTTCGAGGGTTCGCTGTTTTTT; cdr3_aa: CASSLDFEGSLFF
v_call: TRBV6-6; clone_size: -; j_call: TRBJ2-5; d_call: -; cdr3_nt: TGTGCCAGCAGTTACGGGCAGGCCAGCCAAGAGACCCAGTACTTC; cdr3_aa: CASSYGQASQETQYF
v_call: TRBV14; clone_size: -; j_call: TRBJ1-1; d_call: -; cdr3_nt: TGTGCCAGCAGCCCGCGCGGGACTAAGATCACTGAAGCTTTCTTT; cdr3_aa: CASSPRGTKITEAFF
v_call: TRBV14; clone_size: few; j_call: TRBJ2-7; d_call: TRBD1; cdr3_nt: TGTGCCAGCAGCCAAGAGGGGACAGGAGACTACGAGCAGTACTTC; cdr3_aa: CASSQEGTGDYEQYF
v_call: TRBV5-5; clone_size: few; j_call: TRBJ1-2; d_call: -; cdr3_nt: TGTGCCAGCAGCTTGGGAGAACGGGCACAGGGTCTCGATGGCTACACCTTC; cdr3_aa: CASSLGERAQGLDGYTF
v_call: TRBV28; clone_size: -; j_call: TRBJ2-7; d_call: -; cdr3_nt: TGTGCCAGCAGTTTATCTCCAGACTGGAGCTCCTACGAGCAGTACTTC; cdr3_aa: CASSLSPDWSSYEQYF
v_call: TRBV15; clone_size: -; j_call: TRBJ1-3; d_call: -; cdr3_nt: TGTGCCACCAGCAGAGACAGTGGAAACACCATATATTTT; cdr3_aa: CATSRDSGNTIYF
v_call: TRBV28; clone_size: few; j_call: TRBJ2-5; d_call: -; cdr3_nt: TGTGCCACACGACTAGAGGCTGAGACCCAGTACTTC; cdr3_aa: CATRLEAETQYF
v_call: TRBV6-5; clone_size: -; j_call: TRBJ2-7; d_call: -; cdr3_nt: TGTGCCAGCAGTTACTCACGGAGTAAGACCTACGAGCAGTACTTC; cdr3_aa: CASSYSRSKTYEQYF
v_call: TRBV6-1; clone_size: -; j_call: TRBJ2-1; d_call: -; cdr3_nt: TGTGCCAGCAGTGAAGAGGGGGGGAGCAATGAGCAGTTCTTC; cdr3_aa: CASSEEGGSNEQFF
v_call: TRBV19; clone_size: once; j_call: TRBJ1-1; d_call: -; cdr3_nt: TGTGCCAGTAGTCGGGGGTTGAACACTGAAGCTTTCTTT; cdr3_aa: CASSRGLNTEAFF
v_call: TRBV27; clone_size: few; j_call: TRBJ1-1; d_call: TRBD1; cdr3_nt: TGTGCCAGCAGTCCCGGACAGGGTACGATGAACACTGAAGCTTTCTTT; cdr3_aa: CASSPGQGTMNTEAFF
v_call: TRBV6-1; clone_size: -; j_call: TRBJ1-5; d_call: -; cdr3_nt: TGTGCCAGCACCCCCCCCGGTAGCAATCAGCCCCAGCATTTT; cdr3_aa: CASTPPGSNQPQHF
v_call: TRBV29-1; clone_size: -; j_call: TRBJ2-5; d_call: TRBD1; cdr3_nt: TGCAGCGTCGTACAGGGGGCTGGGGAGACCCAGTACTTC; cdr3_aa: CSVVQGAGETQYF
v_call: TRBV29-1; clone_size: -; j_call: TRBJ1-1; d_call: -; cdr3_nt: TGCAGCGTTTCCGGGACACCGGGACCTGAAGCTTTCTTT; cdr3_aa: CSVSGTPGPEAFF
v_call: TRBV6-6; clone_size: -; j_call: TRBJ1-5; d_call: -; cdr3_nt: TGTGCCAGCAGTTACGGGCCGGGGAATCAGCCCCAGCATTTT; cdr3_aa: CASSYGPGNQPQHF
v_call: TRBV19; clone_size: -; j_call: TRBJ1-5; d_call: TRBD1; cdr3_nt: TGTGCCAGTAGTATAGGGACAGGGGTAGGCAATCAGCCCCAGCATTTT; cdr3_aa: CASSIGTGVGNQPQHF
v_call: TRBV5-1; clone_size: -; j_call: TRBJ1-6; d_call: -; cdr3_nt: TGCGCCAGCAGCCTACGGGGGGGCGAGGGTTCACCCCTCCACTTT; cdr3_aa: CASSLRGGEGSPLHF